The 27 T cell receptor beta chains given below trace back to one sample, sequenced in a study of OX40 agonist ivuxolimab in advanced cancers. Using immunoSEQ multiplex PCR, the repertoire was profiled, and TCRdb retains in-frame clones only, with some absent. The sample holds over 80,000 clones, approximately 87% seen once. Specimen: CD4+ or CD8+ T cells sorted from blood, collected in a trial of the OX40 agonist ivuxolimab. These receptors were taken from an adult with an advanced solid tumor such as melanoma, head and neck, liver or kidney cancer.

The rearrangement uses TRBV11-2 and TRBJ2-7; D not resolved. Germline assignment: CDR1 SGHAT and CDR2 FQNNGV. This CDR3 is 13 amino acids long. V gave up 4 bases and J gave up 2 bases, with 9 bases separating them. The CDR3 coding sequence is TGTGCCAGCAGCTCCCCCCGGGCCTACGAGCAGTACTTC. Protein product: CASSSPRAYEQYF.

The V and J genes are TRBV23-1 and TRBJ1-2; D ambiguous. TRBV23-1 counts as an open reading frame of uncertain function. The CDR3 contains 16 residues. V was trimmed by 1 base and J by 4 bases, leaving 16 bases between them. The CDR3 loop is CASSQFPVEASYGYTF. CDR3 bases: TGCGCCAGCAGTCAATTTCCCGTGGAGGCGAGCTATGGCTACACCTTC.

Comments on this clone: The same CDR3 can be traced to other DNA sequences in this sample. The chain uses TRBV2 and TRBJ2-5; D is unclear. Germline assignment: CDR1 SNHLY and CDR2 FYNNEI. V was shortened by 2 bases and J by 4 bases, with 2 bases between the two germline ends. CDR3 size: 11 residues. CDR3 residues: CASSETETQYF. DNA for the CDR3: TGTGCCAGCAGTGAAACAGAGACCCAGTACTTC. The full variable domain, with the rest looked up from reference TRBV2 and TRBJ2-5, is EPEVTQTPSHQVTQMGQEVILRCVPISNHLYFYWYRQILGQKVEFLVSFYNNEISEKSEIFDDQFSVERPDGSNFTLKIRSTKLEDSAMYFCASSETETQYFGPGTRLLVL.

The J gene is TRBJ2-1, the V gene TRBV5-1; D unresolved. The CDR3 runs 13 residues. From germline, CDR1 is SGHRS and CDR2 YFSETQ. Trimming left V 0 bases short and J 7 bases short, with 8 bases between. In DNA form, the CDR3 reads TGCGCCAGCAGCTTGGCTCTGGGAAATGAGCAGTTCTTC. As protein: CASSLALGNEQFF.

The V and J genes are TRBV20-1 and TRBJ1-2; D perhaps matches TRBD1 (5 bases). CDR1 is DFQATT and CDR2 is SNEGSKA in the germline V gene (reference sequence). This CDR3 spans 11 amino acids. Trimming removed 3 bases from V and 8 bases from J, with 10 bases in between. CDR3 in amino acids: CSARGDGGYTF. CDR3 coding DNA: TGCAGTGCTAGGGGGGACGGAGGCTACACCTTC.

DNA of the CDR3: TGTGCCAGCAGTGTTGGACAGGTTAACACCGGGGAGCTGTTTTTT. It specifies CASSVGQVNTGELFF. The rearrangement joins TRBV6-1 to TRBJ2-2; 7 positions agree with TRBD1. V lost 4 bases to trimming and J lost 2 bases; unmatched junction nucleotides: 4. CDR3 length: 15 residues. CDR1 and CDR2 from the germline V gene are MNHNS and SASEGT.

The gene calls are TRBV7-9 and TRBJ1-4; D gene unclear. Trimming cost V 3 bases and J 8 bases, with 4 bases left between them. The germline V gene has CDR1 SEHNR and CDR2 FQNEAQ (reference sequence). The CDR3 runs to 11 residues. The CDR3 protein is CASSFGEKLFF. CDR3 bases: TGTGCCAGCAGCTTCGGGGAAAAACTGTTTTTT.

The table lists this clone with a count of one. The chain employs TRBV7-2 and TRBJ2-1, with D possibly matching TRBD2 (6 bases). Trimming shortened V by 0 bases and J by 12 bases, and 6 bases separated the two germline ends. CDR3 size: 11 residues. Germline V lookup: CDR1 SGHTA, CDR2 FQGNSA. The CDR3 spells CASSLAGGQFF. The CDR3 DNA reads as TGTGCCAGCAGCTTAGCCGGGGGGCAGTTCTTC.

The chain couples TRBV7-9 to TRBJ1-4; 8 nucleotides agree with TRBD1. The V gene's germline CDR1 is SEHNR and CDR2 FQNEAQ (reference sequence). The CDR3 consists of 14 residues. The J segment lost 4 bases and the V segment lost 5 bases, leaving 3 bases of the junction unmatched. The CDR3 DNA is TGTGCCAGCAGCGGGACAGGCCTTAATGAAAAACTGTTTTTT. The encoded protein is CASSGTGLNEKLFF.

The chain combines TRBV19 with TRBJ1-5; D is unclear. The V and J ends lost 7 bases and 3 bases respectively, with 19 bases between them. The CDR3 length is 16 residues. CDR1 and CDR2 from the germline V gene are LNHDA and SQIVND (reference sequence). The CDR3: CASTVSWGKDNQPQHF. CDR3 DNA: TGTGCCAGTACCGTAAGTTGGGGAAAGGACAATCAGCCCCAGCATTTT. Full variable domain (missing parts from reference TRBV19 and TRBJ1-5): DGGITQSPKYLFRKEGQNVTLSCEQNLNHDAMYWYRQDPGQGLRLIYYSQIVNDFQKGDIAEGYSVSREKKESFPLTVTSAQKNPTAFYLCASTVSWGKDNQPQHFGDGTRLSIL.

This sequence joins TRBV6-5 and TRBJ2-7; 9 bases fit TRBD2. Germline V gives CDR1 MNHEY, CDR2 SVGAGI. With V trimmed by 1 base and J by 3 bases, 4 bases remained unmatched. The CDR3 is made up of 15 amino acids. The CDR3 protein is CASSYYAGGLYEQYF. In nucleotides, the CDR3 is TGTGCCAGCAGTTACTACGCGGGAGGGCTCTACGAGCAGTACTTC.

CDR3 residues: CASSSPSRANVLTF. CDR3 nucleotides: TGTGCCAGCAGTTCCCCGTCGAGGGCCAACGTCCTGACTTTC. This chain uses TRBV27 with TRBJ2-6; D is undetermined. The ends were cut back, 4 bases at V and 5 bases at J, with 9 bases in the middle. The CDR3 covers 14 residues. The V gene's germline CDR1 is MNHEY and CDR2 SMNVEV (reference sequence).

CDR3 region: CASSHISATRATNEKLFF. The CDR3 nucleotides are TGTGCCAGCAGCCATATATCCGCCACCCGTGCAACTAATGAAAAACTGTTTTTT. The chain has TRBV14 and TRBJ1-4; the D is unclear. This CDR3 contains 18 residues. V gave up 3 bases and J gave up 0 bases, with 17 bases separating them. Looked up from germline, CDR1 is SGHDN and CDR2 is FVKESK.

The chain couples TRBV5-4 to TRBJ2-2; tentative D call: TRBD2 (6 bases). Between the trimmed V and J ends, which lost 2 bases and 7 bases, there was a span of 12 bases. The CDR3 consists of 14 residues. The germline CDR1 and CDR2 sequences are SGHNT and YYREEE (reference sequence). The DNA for the CDR3 is TGTGCCAGCAGCTTTACGCGGGACGACGGGGAGCTGTTTTTT. Protein product: CASSFTRDDGELFF.

The V call is TRBV5-8, the J call TRBJ2-7, with D possibly matching TRBD1 (5 bases). Looked up from germline, CDR1 is SGHTS and CDR2 is YDEGEE. The CDR3 contains 14 residues. Trimming stripped 2 bases from V and 4 bases from J, with 13 bases between. This chain's CDR3 is CASSLQTGAYEQYF. CDR3 nucleotide sequence: TGTGCCAGCAGCTTACAGACTGGGGCGTACGAGCAGTACTTC.

The gene calls are TRBV18 and TRBJ2-3; tentative D call: TRBD2 (5 bases). Germline V gives CDR1 KGHSH, CDR2 LQKENI. V dropped 4 bases and J dropped 4 bases, with 12 bases sitting between them. The CDR3 consists of 14 residues. The CDR3 sequence: CASSLDLGADTQYF. CDR3 bases: TGTGCCAGCTCACTCGACCTGGGAGCAGATACGCAGTATTTT.

The CDR3 region has the DNA TGTGCCAGCAGCCAATACGGGGGGGCCTACAATGAGCAGTTCTTC. Amino acids: CASSQYGGAYNEQFF. V is TRBV14 and J is TRBJ2-1, with TRBD2 matching over 8 bases. Germline CDR1 and CDR2: SGHDN and FVKESK. Trimming cost V 2 bases and J 2 bases; bases outside gene matches: 2. The CDR3 contains 15 residues.

This chain joins TRBV19 and TRBJ2-1; D gene uncertain. Germline V CDR1 and CDR2: LNHDA, SQIVND (reference sequence). There are 9 residues in the CDR3. V was cut by 8 bases and J by 12 bases, with 8 bases left in between. CDR3 nucleotide sequence: TGTGCCAGTGGCCAAGGGCAGTTCTTC. It translates to CASGQGQFF.

This clone was seen only a few times. The chain joins TRBV7-9 to TRBJ1-6; D is ambiguous. CDR1 is SEHNR, CDR2 FQNEAQ, per germline (reference sequence). CDR3 length equals 12 residues. Trimming removed 7 bases at V and 4 bases at J, with 5 bases between. Here the CDR3 reads CASTTYNSPLHF. The CDR3 DNA sequence: TGTGCCAGCACCACATATAATTCACCCCTCCACTTT.

The V and J genes are TRBV6-5 and TRBJ2-3; D might be TRBD2 (5 bases). Germline V gene sequence: CDR1 MNHEY, CDR2 SVGAGI. V dropped 11 bases and J dropped 4 bases, with 16 bases sitting between them. The CDR3 loop spans 13 amino acids. In nucleotides, the CDR3 is TGTGCCGTAGCATTGGGGAGTGCAGATACGCAGTATTTT. Protein: CAVALGSADTQYF.

This rearrangement joins TRBV7-3 to TRBJ2-5; 8 bases agree with TRBD2. Looked up from germline, CDR1 is SGHTA and CDR2 is FQGTGA. V lost 2 bases to trimming and J lost 5 bases; unmatched junction nucleotides: 7. The CDR3 runs to 15 residues. DNA of the CDR3: TGTGCCAGCAGCTTAGTGGGTAGCGGGACCGAGACCCAGTACTTC. Encoded protein: CASSLVGSGTETQYF. Together with reference TRBV7-3 and TRBJ2-5, the CDR3 gives the full variable domain: GAGVSQTPSNKVTEKGKYVELRCDPISGHTALYWYRQSLGQGPEFLIYFQGTGAADDSGLPNDRFFAVRPEGSVSTLKIQRTERGDSAVYLCASSLVGSGTETQYFGPGTRLLVL.

The V and J genes are TRBV7-8 and TRBJ2-5, with 9 bases aligning to TRBD2. The end of the DNA fits TRBJ2-7 better, so the J call may be wrong. The CDR3 is made up of 15 amino acids. Germline values: CDR1 SGHVS, CDR2 FQNEAQ. This CDR3 is CASTLTLAGSYEQYF. CDR3 DNA sequence: TGTGCCAGCACCCTTACTCTAGCGGGGTCCTACGAGCAGTACTTC.

The rearrangement links TRBV19 to TRBJ1-2; D might be TRBD1 (5 bases). V dropped 8 bases and J dropped 5 bases, with 18 bases sitting between them. The CDR3 extends over 14 amino acids. The germline V gene encodes CDR1 LNHDA and CDR2 SQIVND (reference sequence). The chain's CDR3 is CASSRQNERYGYTF. CDR3 nucleotides: TGTGCCAGTTCCAGACAGAACGAGCGGTATGGCTACACCTTC.

J is TRBJ2-5 and V is TRBV7-2, with 11 positions matching TRBD2. The CDR3 contains 15 residues. Germline V CDR1 and CDR2: SGHTA, FQGNSA. Losses at the gene ends were 3 bases for V and 3 bases for J; bases not matched to a gene: 3. This chain's CDR3 is CASSLTSGVKETQYF. CDR3 in DNA: TGTGCCAGCAGCTTGACTAGCGGGGTAAAAGAGACCCAGTACTTC.

The CDR3 sequence: CANQGAGNIQYF. Here the CDR3 DNA reads TGTGCCAACCAGGGGGCGGGAAACATTCAGTACTTC. The J gene is TRBJ2-4, the V gene TRBV5-8; 8 bases are a match to TRBD1. Unmatched junction bases numbered 5, after V lost 9 bases and J lost 6 bases. The germline CDR1 and CDR2 sequences are SGHTS and YDEGEE. The CDR3 sequence is 12 residues long.

The V and J genes are TRBV7-9 and TRBJ2-7, with D hard to call. Germline CDR1 and CDR2: SEHNR and FQNEAQ (reference sequence). The CDR3 runs 12 residues. The V and J ends lost 8 bases and 3 bases respectively, with 11 bases between them. The CDR3, as DNA: TGTGCCAGCTCTCCCCGAGGCTACGAGCAGTACTTC. Translation: CASSPRGYEQYF.

This clone was seen just once. The chain couples TRBV7-9 to TRBJ2-3; D possibly corresponds to TRBD1 (6 bases). The V gene lost 3 bases and the J gene lost 5 bases, with 15 bases spanning the gap. Germline-derived CDR1 and CDR2 are SEHNR and FQNEAQ (reference sequence). The CDR3 has 15 residues. DNA for the CDR3: TGTGCCAGCAGCTTTTACAGGGTTGCGGGAGATACGCAGTATTTT. Translation gives CASSFYRVAGDTQYF.